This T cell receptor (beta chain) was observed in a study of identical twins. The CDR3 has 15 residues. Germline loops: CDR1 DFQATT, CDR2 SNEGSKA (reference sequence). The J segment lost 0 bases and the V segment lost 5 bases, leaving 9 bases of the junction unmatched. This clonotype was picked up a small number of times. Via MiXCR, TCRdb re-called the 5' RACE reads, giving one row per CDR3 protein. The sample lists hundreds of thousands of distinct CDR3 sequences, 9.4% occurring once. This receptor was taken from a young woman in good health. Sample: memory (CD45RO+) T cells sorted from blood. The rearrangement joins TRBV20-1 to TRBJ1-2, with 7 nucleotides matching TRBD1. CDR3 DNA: TGCAGTGCTGTTCGTACAGGGGCTACTAACTATGGCTACACCTTC. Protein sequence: CSAVRTGATNYGYTF.